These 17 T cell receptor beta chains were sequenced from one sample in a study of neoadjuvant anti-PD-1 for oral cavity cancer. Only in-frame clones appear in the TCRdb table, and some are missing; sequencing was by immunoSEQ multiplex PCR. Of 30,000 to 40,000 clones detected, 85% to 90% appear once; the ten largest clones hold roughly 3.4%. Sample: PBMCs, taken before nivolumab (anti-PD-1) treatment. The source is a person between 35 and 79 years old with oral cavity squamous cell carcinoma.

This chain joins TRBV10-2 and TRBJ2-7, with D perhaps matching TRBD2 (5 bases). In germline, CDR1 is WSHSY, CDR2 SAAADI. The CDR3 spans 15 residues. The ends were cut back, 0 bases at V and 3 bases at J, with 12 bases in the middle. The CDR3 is CASSESRVGFYEQYF. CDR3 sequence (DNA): TGCGCCAGCAGTGAGTCGCGGGTTGGGTTCTACGAGCAGTACTTC.

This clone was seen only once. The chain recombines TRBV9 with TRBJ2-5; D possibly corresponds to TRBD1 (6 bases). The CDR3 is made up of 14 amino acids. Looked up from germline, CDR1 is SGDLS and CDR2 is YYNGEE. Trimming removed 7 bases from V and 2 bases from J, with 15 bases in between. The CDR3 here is CASGGWGQQETQYF. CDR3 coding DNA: TGTGCCAGCGGCGGGTGGGGGCAGCAAGAGACCCAGTACTTC. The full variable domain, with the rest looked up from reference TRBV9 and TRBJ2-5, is DSGVTQTPKHLITATGQRVTLRCSPRSGDLSVYWYQQSLDQGLQFLIQYYNGEERAKGNILERFSAQQFPDLHSELNLSSLELGDSALYFCASGGWGQQETQYFGPGTRLLVL.

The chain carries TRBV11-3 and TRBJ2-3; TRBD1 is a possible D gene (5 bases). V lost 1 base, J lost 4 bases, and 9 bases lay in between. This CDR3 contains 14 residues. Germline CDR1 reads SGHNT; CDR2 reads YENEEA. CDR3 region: CASSLGRVADTQYF. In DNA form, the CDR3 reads TGTGCCAGCAGCTTAGGCAGGGTCGCAGATACGCAGTATTTT.

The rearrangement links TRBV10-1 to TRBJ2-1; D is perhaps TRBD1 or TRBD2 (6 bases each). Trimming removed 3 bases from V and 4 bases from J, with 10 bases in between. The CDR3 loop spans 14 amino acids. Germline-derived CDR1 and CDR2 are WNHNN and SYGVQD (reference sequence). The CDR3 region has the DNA TGCGCCAGCAGTGAAACAGGGAGGTACAATGAGCAGTTCTTC. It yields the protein CASSETGRYNEQFF.

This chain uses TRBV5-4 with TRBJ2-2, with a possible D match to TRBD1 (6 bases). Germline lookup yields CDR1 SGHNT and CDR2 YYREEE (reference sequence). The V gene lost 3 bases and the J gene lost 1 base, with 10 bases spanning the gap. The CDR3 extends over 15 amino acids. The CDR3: CASSSGQMNTGELFF. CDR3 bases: TGTGCCAGCAGCTCCGGACAGATGAACACCGGGGAGCTGTTTTTT.

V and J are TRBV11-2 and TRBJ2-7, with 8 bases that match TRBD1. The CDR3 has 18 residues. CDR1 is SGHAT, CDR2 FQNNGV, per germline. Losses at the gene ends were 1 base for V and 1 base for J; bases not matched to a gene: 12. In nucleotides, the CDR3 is TGTGCCAGCAGCTTAGTAGCAGTCGTGACAGGGGAATCCTACGAGCAGTACTTC. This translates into CASSLVAVVTGESYEQYF.

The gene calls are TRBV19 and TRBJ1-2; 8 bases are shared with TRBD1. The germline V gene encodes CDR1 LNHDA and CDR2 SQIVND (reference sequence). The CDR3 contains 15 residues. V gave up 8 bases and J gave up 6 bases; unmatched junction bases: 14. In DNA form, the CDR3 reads TGTGCCAGTTTGCCTCTCGGACAGGGAGTAGATGGCTACACCTTC. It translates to CASLPLGQGVDGYTF.

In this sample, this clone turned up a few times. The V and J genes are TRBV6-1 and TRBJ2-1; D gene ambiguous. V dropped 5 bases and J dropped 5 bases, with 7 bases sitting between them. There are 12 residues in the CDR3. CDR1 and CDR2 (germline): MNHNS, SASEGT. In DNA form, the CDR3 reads TGTGCCAGCAGTCCCCGAAACAATGAGCAGTTCTTC. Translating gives CASSPRNNEQFF.

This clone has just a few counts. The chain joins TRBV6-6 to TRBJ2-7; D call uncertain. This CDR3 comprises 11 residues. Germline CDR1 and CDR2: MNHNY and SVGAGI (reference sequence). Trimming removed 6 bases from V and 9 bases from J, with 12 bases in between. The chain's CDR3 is CASSLPGGQYF. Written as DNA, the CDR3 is TGTGCCAGCAGCCTACCCGGCGGGCAGTACTTC.

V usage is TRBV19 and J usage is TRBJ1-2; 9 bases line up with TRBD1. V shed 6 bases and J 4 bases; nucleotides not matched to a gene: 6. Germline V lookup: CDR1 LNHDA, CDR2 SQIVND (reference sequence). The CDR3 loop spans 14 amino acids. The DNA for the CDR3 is TGTGCCAGTAGAAGGACAGGGGAAACCTATGGCTACACCTTC. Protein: CASRRTGETYGYTF.

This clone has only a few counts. The CDR3 coding sequence is TGTGCCATCAGTGAGTCCCCCTCCGACACCATATATTTT. Translating it yields CAISESPSDTIYF. V usage is TRBV10-3 and J usage is TRBJ1-3; no reliable D call. Germline V CDR1 and CDR2: ENHRY, SYGVKD. This CDR3 spans 13 amino acids. The V end lost 0 bases, the J end lost 8 bases, and 8 bases lay between the germline ends.

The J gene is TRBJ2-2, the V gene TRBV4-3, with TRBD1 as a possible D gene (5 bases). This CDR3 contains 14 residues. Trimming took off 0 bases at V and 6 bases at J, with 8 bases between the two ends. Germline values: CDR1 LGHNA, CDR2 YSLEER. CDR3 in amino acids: CASSQDRVSGELFF. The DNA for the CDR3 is TGCGCCAGCAGCCAAGACAGGGTTTCCGGGGAGCTGTTTTTT.

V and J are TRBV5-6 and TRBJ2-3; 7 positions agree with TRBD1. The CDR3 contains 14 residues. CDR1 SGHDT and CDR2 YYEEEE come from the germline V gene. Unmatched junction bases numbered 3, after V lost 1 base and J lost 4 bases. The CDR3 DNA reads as TGTGCCAGCAGCTTGACAGGGGCTGCAGATACGCAGTATTTT. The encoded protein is CASSLTGAADTQYF. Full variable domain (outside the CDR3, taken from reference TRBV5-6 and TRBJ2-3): DAGVTQSPTHLIKTRGQQVTLRCSPKSGHDTVSWYQQALGQGPQFIFQYYEEEERQRGNFPDRFSGHQFPNYSSELNVNALLLGDSALYLCASSLTGAADTQYFGPGTRLTVL.

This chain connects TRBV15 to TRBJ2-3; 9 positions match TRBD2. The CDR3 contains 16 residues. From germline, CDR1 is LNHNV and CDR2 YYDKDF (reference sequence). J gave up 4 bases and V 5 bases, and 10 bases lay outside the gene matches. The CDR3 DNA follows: TGTGCCACCAGCCTTCCTCAGCGGGGGGTGTCAGATACGCAGTATTTT. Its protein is CATSLPQRGVSDTQYF.

CDR3 protein: CASSEGMTRYTEAFF. CDR3 coding DNA: TGTGCCAGCAGTGAAGGGATGACAAGGTACACTGAAGCTTTCTTT. The rearrangement uses TRBV2 and TRBJ1-1, with D unclear. Trimming left V 1 base short and J 3 bases short, with 12 bases between. Germline-derived CDR1 and CDR2 are SNHLY and FYNNEI. This CDR3 is 15 amino acids long.

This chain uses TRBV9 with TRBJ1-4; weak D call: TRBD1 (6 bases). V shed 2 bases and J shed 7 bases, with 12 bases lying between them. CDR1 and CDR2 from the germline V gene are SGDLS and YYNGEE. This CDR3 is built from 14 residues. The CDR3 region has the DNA TGTGCCAGCAGCGTTAGCAGGGGCGGTGAAAAACTGTTTTTT. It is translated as CASSVSRGGEKLFF.

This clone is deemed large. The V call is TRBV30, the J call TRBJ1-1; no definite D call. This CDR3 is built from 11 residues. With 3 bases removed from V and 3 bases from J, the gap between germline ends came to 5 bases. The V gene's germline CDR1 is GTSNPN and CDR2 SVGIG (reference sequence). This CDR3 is CAWRGYTEAFF. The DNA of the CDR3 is TGTGCCTGGAGGGGATACACTGAAGCTTTCTTT.